This is a list of T cell receptor beta chains from one sample in a study of beta chain features in type 1 diabetes. Libraries were prepared by immunoSEQ multiplex PCR; TCRdb keeps only in-frame clonotypes and omits some of them. Of 200,000 to 250,000 clones in the sample, about 10% were seen once. The sequencing input was naive CD4+ T cells from blood. The receptors here all came from a woman aged 18-29 years in good health. Both conserved end residues are part of each CDR3. The order of the fields is CDR3 length, clone size, V gene, J gene, D gene, CDR3 protein, CDR3 DNA. D genes are given only for firm matches. Clone size appears in some rows only: once, few, many, or a class for an expanded clone.

length: 12
size: few
V: TRBV2
J: TRBJ2-7
D: .
CDR3: CASRGGSYEQYF
DNA: TGTGCCAGCAGGGGCGGGTCCTACGAGCAGTACTTC

length: 13
size: .
V: TRBV25-1
J: TRBJ2-7
D: TRBD1
CDR3: CASHGTGPYEQYF
DNA: TGTGCCAGCCATGGGACAGGACCATACGAGCAGTACTTC

length: 11
size: few
V: TRBV2
J: TRBJ2-7
D: TRBD1
CDR3: CASRVGQGQYF
DNA: TGTGCCAGCAGAGTCGGACAGGGTCAGTACTTC

length: 17
size: few
V: TRBV23-1
J: TRBJ1-1
D: TRBD1
CDR3: CASGPPRTGRGNTEAFF
DNA: TGCGCCAGCGGGCCTCCCCGGACAGGGAGGGGAAACACTGAAGCTTTCTTT

length: 15
size: few
V: TRBV5-1
J: TRBJ2-7
D: TRBD1
CDR3: CASSLQGTGGYEQYF
DNA: TGCGCCAGCAGCTTGCAGGGGACAGGGGGCTACGAGCAGTACTTC

length: 17
size: .
V: TRBV2
J: TRBJ1-1
D: .
CDR3: CASSRSRDQPWNTEAFF
DNA: TGTGCCAGCAGTAGGTCGAGGGATCAACCGTGGAACACTGAAGCTTTCTTT

length: 15
size: .
V: TRBV10-3
J: TRBJ2-5
D: TRBD2
CDR3: CAISVLAGGSETQYF
DNA: TGTGCCATCAGTGTTCTAGCGGGGGGGTCGGAGACCCAGTACTTC

length: 16
size: few
V: TRBV9
J: TRBJ1-3
D: TRBD1
CDR3: CASSAQGAISGNTIYF
DNA: TGTGCCAGCAGCGCACAGGGGGCAATCTCTGGAAACACCATATATTTT

length: 15
size: few
V: TRBV6-1
J: TRBJ1-5
D: .
CDR3: CAIDSRSYSNQPQHF
DNA: TGTGCCATCGACTCGCGATCTTATAGCAATCAGCCCCAGCATTTT

length: 14
size: .
V: TRBV19
J: TRBJ2-5
D: .
CDR3: CASSIGWGAETQYF
DNA: TGTGCCAGTAGTATAGGGTGGGGAGCTGAGACCCAGTACTTC

length: 15
size: few
V: TRBV5-4
J: TRBJ2-5
D: TRBD1
CDR3: CASRRDRGFGETQYF
DNA: TGTGCCAGCAGACGGGACAGGGGTTTTGGAGAGACCCAGTACTTC

length: 17
size: .
V: TRBV12-5
J: TRBJ1-5
D: TRBD1
CDR3: CASGSAPTGDLNQPQHF
DNA: TGTGCTAGTGGTTCGGCACCAACAGGGGATCTCAATCAGCCCCAGCATTTT

length: 15
size: once
V: TRBV30
J: TRBJ1-6
D: .
CDR3: CAWRTATGFLTPLHF
DNA: TGTGCCTGGAGGACCGCGACAGGCTTTCTGACACCCCTCCACTTT

length: 15
size: .
V: TRBV5-4
J: TRBJ2-3
D: TRBD1
CDR3: CASSSRDRTRDTQYF
DNA: TGTGCCAGCAGCTCCCGGGACAGGACTCGGGATACGCAGTATTTT

length: 15
size: few
V: TRBV19
J: TRBJ1-5
D: TRBD1
CDR3: CASTGMGTGNQPQHF
DNA: TGTGCCAGTACAGGGATGGGGACAGGTAATCAGCCCCAGCATTTT

length: 12
size: few
V: TRBV11-2
J: TRBJ1-3
D: .
CDR3: CASSLVGNTIYF
DNA: TGTGCCAGCAGCTTAGTAGGAAACACCATATATTTT

length: 15
size: few
V: TRBV6-1
J: TRBJ2-2
D: .
CDR3: CASSEAGHNTGELFF
DNA: TGTGCCAGCAGTGAAGCGGGCCACAACACCGGGGAGCTGTTTTTT

length: 19
size: .
V: TRBV18
J: TRBJ2-5
D: TRBD2
CDR3: CASSPPGGGGLAGPETQYF
DNA: TGTGCCAGCTCACCACCAGGAGGCGGAGGACTAGCAGGGCCGGAGACCCAGTACTTC

length: 14
size: many
V: TRBV11-2
J: TRBJ2-1
D: .
CDR3: CASSLVGGYNEQFF
DNA: TGTGCCAGCAGCTTAGTCGGAGGGTACAATGAGCAGTTCTTC

length: 15
size: .
V: TRBV6-1
J: TRBJ2-7
D: TRBD1
CDR3: CASSVRQGLGGEQYF
DNA: TGTGCCAGCAGTGTTCGACAGGGGTTAGGGGGCGAGCAGTACTTC

length: 16
size: few
V: TRBV29-1
J: TRBJ2-1
D: .
CDR3: CSVEDRVAYSYNEQFF
DNA: TGCAGCGTTGAAGATCGGGTAGCATATTCCTACAATGAGCAGTTCTTC

length: 17
size: few
V: TRBV7-7
J: TRBJ2-6
D: .
CDR3: CASTQGLPGTGANVLTF
DNA: TGTGCCAGCACCCAAGGTTTGCCGGGAACTGGGGCCAACGTCCTGACTTTC

length: 15
size: .
V: TRBV7-9
J: TRBJ2-7
D: .
CDR3: CASSVLPGTSYEQYF
DNA: TGTGCCAGCAGCGTGCTCCCCGGGACAAGCTACGAGCAGTACTTC

length: 16
size: few
V: TRBV19
J: TRBJ2-1
D: TRBD1
CDR3: CASSTLGRGRRNEQFF
DNA: TGTGCCAGTAGTACCCTGGGCAGGGGGCGTCGCAATGAGCAGTTCTTC

length: 11
size: few
V: TRBV6-4
J: TRBJ2-1
D: .
CDR3: CASSGANEQFF
DNA: TGTGCCAGCAGTGGGGCGAATGAGCAGTTCTTC

length: 17
size: .
V: TRBV9
J: TRBJ2-3
D: TRBD2
CDR3: CASSVGASGGYTDTQYF
DNA: TGTGCCAGCAGCGTAGGGGCTAGCGGGGGGTACACAGATACGCAGTATTTT

length: 19
size: .
V: TRBV12-5
J: TRBJ2-7
D: TRBD2
CDR3: CASGLVSRGLAGGLNEQYF
DNA: TGTGCTAGTGGTTTGGTATCTAGGGGACTAGCGGGAGGGCTGAACGAGCAGTACTTC

length: 14
size: few
V: TRBV5-1
J: TRBJ2-5
D: .
CDR3: CASSLGGQQETQYF
DNA: TGCGCCAGCAGCTTGGGGGGCCAGCAAGAGACCCAGTACTTC

length: 16
size: few
V: TRBV27
J: TRBJ2-5
D: TRBD2
CDR3: CASSLTGRGTLETQYF
DNA: TGTGCCAGCAGTTTAACGGGGCGGGGGACGTTAGAGACCCAGTACTTC

length: 14
size: many
V: TRBV4-2
J: TRBJ2-4
D: .
CDR3: CASRGGGAKNIQYF
DNA: TGTGCCAGCAGGGGGGGAGGAGCCAAAAACATTCAGTACTTC

length: 15
size: .
V: TRBV7-2
J: TRBJ2-3
D: TRBD2
CDR3: CASSLGGQLAGVKYF
DNA: TGTGCCAGCAGCCTAGGAGGGCAACTAGCGGGAGTAAAGTATTTT

length: 17
size: .
V: TRBV5-4
J: TRBJ2-3
D: TRBD2
CDR3: CASSLVVGTRRTDTQYF
DNA: TGTGCCAGCAGCTTGGTAGTGGGGACTAGAAGGACAGATACGCAGTATTTT

length: 16
size: few
V: TRBV2
J: TRBJ2-5
D: TRBD1
CDR3: CASSPHKTGGQETQYF
DNA: TGTGCCAGCAGTCCGCACAAGACAGGGGGCCAAGAGACCCAGTACTTC

length: 15
size: few
V: TRBV6-5
J: TRBJ2-5
D: .
CDR3: CASSTQGGAQETQYF
DNA: TGTGCCAGCAGTACCCAAGGGGGGGCCCAAGAGACCCAGTACTTC

length: 14
size: .
V: TRBV2
J: TRBJ2-2
D: .
CDR3: CASVGRGNTGELFF
DNA: TGTGCCAGCGTCGGAAGGGGGAACACCGGGGAGCTGTTTTTT

length: 15
size: few
V: TRBV28
J: TRBJ1-2
D: TRBD1
CDR3: CASSPSDRERGGYTF
DNA: TGTGCCAGCAGTCCCTCGGACAGGGAGAGGGGCGGCTACACCTTC

length: 17
size: few
V: TRBV5-4
J: TRBJ2-7
D: .
CDR3: CASSLADRAWGRYEQYF
DNA: TGTGCCAGCAGCTTGGCGGATCGGGCCTGGGGGCGCTACGAGCAGTACTTC

length: 15
size: .
V: TRBV6-5
J: TRBJ2-7
D: .
CDR3: CASRGAGRLSYEQYF
DNA: TGTGCCAGCAGGGGGGCAGGCCGGTTGTCCTACGAGCAGTACTTC

length: 15
size: few
V: TRBV5-1
J: TRBJ1-4
D: .
CDR3: CASSLGGLANEKLFF
DNA: TGCGCCAGTAGCCTTGGAGGTCTGGCTAATGAAAAACTGTTTTTT

length: 14
size: .
V: TRBV6-5
J: TRBJ2-1
D: TRBD2
CDR3: CASTLAGVDGEQFF
DNA: TGTGCCAGCACCTTAGCGGGAGTAGACGGCGAGCAGTTCTTC

length: 12
size: few
V: TRBV7-8
J: TRBJ2-2
D: .
CDR3: CASSFYTGELFF
DNA: TGTGCCAGCAGCTTCTACACCGGGGAGCTGTTTTTT

length: 15
size: few
V: TRBV6-6
J: TRBJ2-5
D: TRBD2
CDR3: CASRRTSGSLETQYF
DNA: TGTGCCAGCAGGCGGACTAGCGGGAGCTTAGAGACCCAGTACTTC